This is a list of T cell receptor beta chains from one sample in a study of blood T cell repertoires in COVID-19. Sequencing used immunoSEQ multiplex PCR; TCRdb keeps in-frame clones, though not all of them. The table includes fewer than 300,000 clones, approximately 92% detected once. The sequenced material came from peripheral blood. Receptors originate from a person aged 18 to 35 with COVID-19, enrolled during active disease. Each CDR3 is given with its conserved first and last residue. The order of the fields is clone size, V gene, J gene, D gene, CDR3 protein, CDR3 DNA. The D gene is left open where the match is weak. Only some rows state a clone size, as once, few, many or a class for expanded clones.

>-|TRBV19|TRBJ2-1|TRBD1
CASSVIGTGGINEQFF
TGTGCCAGTAGTGTCATAGGGACAGGGGGCATCAATGAGCAGTTCTTC
>-|TRBV19|TRBJ2-3|-
CACRRGSSDTQYF
TGTGCCTGCCGCCGGGGGAGTAGTGATACGCAGTATTTT
>-|TRBV13|TRBJ2-7|-
CASSFGERTYEQYF
TGTGCCAGCAGCTTTGGCGAGCGCACCTACGAGCAGTACTTC
>-|TRBV29-1|TRBJ2-5|-
CSVAVGETQYF
TGCAGCGTTGCGGTTGGAGAGACCCAGTACTTC
>-|TRBV7-2|TRBJ1-2|TRBD1
CASSPLMTGENYGYTF
TGTGCCAGCAGCCCACTAATGACAGGGGAGAACTATGGCTACACCTTC
>-|TRBV30|TRBJ1-4|TRBD1
CAWSDGTGNEKLFF
TGTGCCTGGAGTGACGGGACAGGGAATGAAAAACTGTTTTTT
>-|TRBV6-5|TRBJ2-1|-
CASSFRLTSNEQFF
TGTGCCAGCAGTTTCAGACTTACCTCCAATGAGCAGTTCTTC
>-|TRBV5-8|TRBJ2-3|TRBD2
CASSWMLAGEDTQYF
TGTGCCAGCAGCTGGATGCTAGCGGGAGAAGATACGCAGTATTTT
>few|TRBV6-2/TRBV6-3|TRBJ2-2|-
CASSYVATGELFF
TGTGCCAGCAGTTACGTGGCCACCGGGGAGCTGTTTTTT
>-|TRBV29-1|TRBJ2-1|-
CSARNVGYSSYNEQFF
TGCAGCGCCCGGAATGTAGGCTACAGCTCCTACAATGAGCAGTTCTTC
>-|TRBV19|TRBJ2-3|TRBD2
CASSIIAGADTQYF
TGTGCCAGTAGTATTATAGCGGGAGCCGATACGCAGTATTTT
>-|TRBV29-1|TRBJ2-2|TRBD1
CSVGGDRADTGELFF
TGCAGCGTTGGAGGGGACAGGGCTGACACCGGGGAGCTGTTTTTT
>-|TRBV14|TRBJ2-3|-
CASSQVSGDTQYF
TGTGCCAGCAGCCAAGTTTCGGGAGATACGCAGTATTTT
>once|TRBV29-1|TRBJ2-7|-
CSAGGTGNEQYF
TGCAGCGCGGGGGGGACAGGGAACGAGCAGTACTTC
>few|TRBV2|TRBJ1-1|-
CARQGMNTEAFF
TGTGCCAGACAGGGAATGAACACTGAAGCTTTCTTT
>-|TRBV9|TRBJ2-3|TRBD2
CASSPPGGRLSTDTQYF
TGTGCCAGCAGCCCCCCGGGGGGGAGGCTTAGCACAGATACGCAGTATTTT
>-|TRBV5-6|TRBJ2-7|-
CASSLAQGYEQYF
TGTGCCAGCAGCTTGGCACAGGGCTACGAGCAGTACTTC
>few|TRBV27|TRBJ2-1|-
CASSLSLGNNEQFF
TGTGCCAGCAGTTTATCACTAGGGAACAATGAGCAGTTCTTC
>-|TRBV4-1|TRBJ2-3|TRBD2
CASSRRGAGDRERTDTQYF
TGCGCCAGCAGCCGCCGCGGGGCGGGAGACCGGGAGCGCACAGATACGCAGTATTTT
>-|TRBV19|TRBJ2-6|-
CASSELVVSSGANVLTF
TGTGCCAGTAGCGAGCTTGTTGTTAGCTCTGGGGCCAACGTCCTGACTTTC
>once|TRBV19|TRBJ1-5|TRBD1
CASSIGFGTGVGQPQHF
TGTGCCAGTAGTATAGGCTTTGGGACAGGGGTAGGTCAGCCCCAGCATTTT
>-|TRBV4-1|TRBJ1-4|TRBD1
CASSRVQGAGEKLFF
TGCGCCAGCAGCCGGGTACAGGGGGCAGGTGAAAAACTGTTTTTT
>-|TRBV6-5|TRBJ2-3|-
CASKEGGSDTQYF
TGTGCCAGCAAAGAAGGGGGTTCGGATACGCAGTATTTT
>-|TRBV7-3|TRBJ2-1|TRBD1
CASGPTGVYNEQFF
TGTGCCAGCGGTCCGACAGGGGTGTACAATGAGCAGTTCTTC
>-|TRBV21-1|TRBJ1-2|-
CASRRGGRVDGYTF
TGTGCCAGCAGGCGTGGAGGGAGAGTCGATGGCTACACCTTC
>-|TRBV27|TRBJ2-1|TRBD2
CASSQQLAVGPYNEQFF
TGTGCCAGCAGTCAACAACTAGCGGTAGGCCCCTACAATGAGCAGTTCTTC
>-|TRBV14|TRBJ1-3|-
CASSQGVGNTIYF
TGTGCCAGCAGCCAAGGAGTTGGAAACACCATATATTTT
>few|TRBV25-1|TRBJ2-3|TRBD1
CASSPGTGVTFTDTQYF
TGTGCCAGCAGCCCCGGGACAGGGGTGACCTTCACAGATACGCAGTATTTT
>-|TRBV30|TRBJ1-4|TRBD1
CAWSSAGGPVKLFF
TGTGCCTGGAGTTCTGCAGGGGGCCCGGTGAAACTGTTTTTT
>-|TRBV5-4|TRBJ2-2|-
CASSLSPAGELFF
TGTGCCAGCAGCTTGTCCCCCGCCGGGGAGCTGTTTTTT
>-|TRBV12-3/TRBV12-4|TRBJ2-1|-
CASSFSWNEQFF
TGTGCCAGCAGTTTTAGTTGGAATGAGCAGTTCTTC
>-|TRBV25-1|TRBJ2-1|TRBD2
CASSGSIGREGSHSVQFF
TGTGCCAGCAGTGGGTCCATAGGGCGGGAGGGCTCCCATTCTGTGCAGTTCTTC
>-|TRBV5-6|TRBJ2-7|-
CASTGGYEQYF
TGTGCCAGCACCGGAGGTTACGAGCAGTACTTC
>-|TRBV10-1|TRBJ2-2|TRBD2
CASNQRWAGLHRGAVF
TGCGCCAGCAACCAGCGCTGGGCGGGACTACACCGGGGAGCTGTTTTT
>-|TRBV5-1|TRBJ1-5|-
CASSLGGGANQPQHF
TGCGCCAGCAGCTTGGGAGGGGGGGCCAATCAGCCCCAGCATTTT
>-|TRBV6-1|TRBJ1-2|TRBD1
CASSEIVSGQGYGYTF
TGTGCCAGCAGTGAAATTGTATCGGGACAGGGGTATGGCTACACCTTC
>-|TRBV7-2|TRBJ2-7|-
CASSLAAFAYEQYF
TGTGCCAGCAGCTTAGCGGCCTTCGCCTACGAGCAGTACTTC
>-|TRBV19|TRBJ2-2|TRBD1
CASSIPAGGASFTGELFF
TGTGCCAGTAGTATCCCGGCAGGGGGCGCGTCTTTCACCGGGGAGCTGTTTTTT
>-|TRBV27|TRBJ2-7|-
CASSLFRGYEQYF
TGTGCCAGCAGTTTATTCCGGGGGTACGAGCAGTACTTC
>-|TRBV7-6|TRBJ2-5|TRBD2
CASSLAGVAGARETQYF
TGTGCCAGCAGCTTAGCGGGGGTAGCGGGAGCCCGGGAGACCCAGTACTTC
>-|TRBV28|TRBJ1-2|TRBD1
CASSSGTATNYGYTF
TGTGCCAGCAGTTCCGGGACAGCAACTAACTATGGCTACACCTTC
>once|TRBV5-1|TRBJ1-4|TRBD1
CASSFIQGAGEKLFF
TGCGCCAGCAGCTTCATCCAGGGGGCGGGGGAAAAACTGTTTTTT
>-|TRBV4-3|TRBJ2-7|-
CASSQARTGSNEQYF
TGCGCCAGCAGCCAAGCCAGAACAGGGTCCAACGAGCAGTACTTC
>-|TRBV7-9|TRBJ1-2|TRBD1
CASSPTGAYGYTF
TGTGCCAGCAGCCCAACAGGGGCCTACGGCTACACCTTC
>-|TRBV6-1|TRBJ2-1|-
CASSEWRAGNEQFF
TGTGCCAGCAGTGAATGGCGGGCGGGCAATGAGCAGTTCTTC
>once|TRBV29-1|TRBJ1-2|TRBD1
CSGDRLGYTF
TGCAGCGGGGACAGGCTTGGCTACACCTTC
>-|TRBV2|TRBJ2-1|-
CASSLTTGRGEQFF
TGTGCCAGCAGTCTCACGACAGGGCGGGGTGAGCAGTTCTTC
>-|TRBV18|TRBJ2-1|TRBD2
CASSPPTSGRGNEQFF
TGTGCCAGCTCACCACCAACTAGCGGGAGAGGAAATGAGCAGTTCTTC
>-|TRBV4-3|TRBJ1-4|-
CASSQDTPRPGISEKLFF
TGCGCCAGCAGCCAAGATACCCCCCGGCCGGGGATAAGTGAAAAACTGTTTTTT
>-|TRBV5-1|TRBJ2-3|-
CASSLTAGDVTDTQYF
TGCGCCAGCAGCTTGACGGCAGGGGACGTCACAGATACGCAGTATTTT
>-|TRBV11-2|TRBJ1-1|-
CASSFIKGGLATEAFF
TGTGCCAGCAGCTTTATCAAGGGAGGTCTTGCCACTGAAGCTTTCTTT
>-|TRBV29-1|TRBJ2-7|-
CSVLLYSYEQYF
TGCAGCGTTCTTCTGTATTCCTACGAGCAGTACTTC
>-|TRBV24-1|TRBJ2-3|TRBD1
CATAHTPYSGTGFPDTQYF
TGTGCCACCGCTCATACTCCTTACTCCGGGACAGGGTTCCCAGATACGCAGTATTTT
>-|TRBV5-5|TRBJ2-4|TRBD1
CASSLGDRGENIQYF
TGTGCCAGCAGCTTGGGGGACAGGGGGGAAAACATTCAGTACTTC
>-|TRBV4-3|TRBJ1-1|TRBD1
CASSQDRGDRQNTEAFF
TGCGCCAGCAGCCAAGATCGGGGGGACAGGCAGAACACTGAAGCTTTCTTT
>-|TRBV27|TRBJ2-7|-
CASTGGHLYEQYF
TGTGCCAGCACGGGGGGACACCTCTACGAGCAGTACTTC
>-|TRBV10-2|TRBJ2-1|TRBD2
CASSDTTSGTLLSSYNEQFF
TGCGCCAGCAGTGATACAACTAGCGGGACTTTACTATCCTCCTACAATGAGCAGTTCTTC
>-|TRBV2|TRBJ2-7|-
CASSPSTLSYEQYF
TGTGCCAGCAGTCCTTCGACACTTTCCTACGAGCAGTACTTC
>-|TRBV27|TRBJ1-2|-
CASSLLGGGQNYGYTF
TGTGCCAGCAGTTTATTGGGAGGGGGGCAAAACTATGGCTACACCTTC
>-|TRBV29-1|TRBJ2-3|TRBD1
CSVVPLTGGDTQYF
TGCAGCGTTGTTCCCCTAACAGGGGGAGATACGCAGTATTTT